The T cell receptor beta chain described here comes from a study of T-cell reconstitution after alpha-beta-depleted transplantation in children. Preparation of the TCRbeta library involved a method that used unique molecular identifiers. Each CDR3 protein gets one entry after TCRdb re-called the PCR reads with MiXCR. The table shows 500,000 or so distinct CDR3 sequences, with around a third occurring only once. This clonotype was observed a few times. This sequence was found in a human donor who donated a stem cell graft to a child with aplastic anemia. The specimen comprised PBMCs from the stem cell graft donor, sampled from the stem cell graft.

For the CDR3, the DNA is TGTGCCAGCAGGCAGGCCTTGTTAGAGACCCAGTACTTC. This encodes CASRQALLETQYF. V usage is TRBV12-3 or TRBV12-4 and J usage is TRBJ2-5; D remains ambiguous. The CDR3 has 13 residues. Trimming removed 6 bases at V and 4 bases at J, with 12 bases between.